The 23 T cell receptor beta chains below were found in one sample sequenced in a study of radiation and T cells in renal cell carcinoma. Only in-frame clones appear in the TCRdb table, and some are missing; sequencing was by immunoSEQ multiplex PCR. The sample carries around 12,000 clones, around a third recorded once. Treatment reported: 15 Gy SBRT to primary tumor, nephrectomy 4 weeks later. This sample comprised tumor tissue, obtained from a patient whose treatment included radiotherapy and nephrectomy. These receptors were taken from a man between 60 and 75 years old with renal cell carcinoma.

This clone was seen a handful of times. CDR3: CASSFTGGETQYF. CDR3 coding DNA: TGTGCCAGCAGCTTTACAGGGGGAGAGACCCAGTACTTC. V usage is TRBV7-9 and J usage is TRBJ2-5; 8 bases are shared with TRBD1. With V trimmed by 3 bases and J by 4 bases, 1 base remained unmatched. Germline V gene data show CDR1 as SEHNR and CDR2 as FQNEAQ (reference sequence). CDR3 length: 13 residues.

Comments on this clone: Possible read error: a much larger clone is one base away. Within the sample, other DNA sequences also encode this same CDR3. CDR3 coding DNA: TGCAGTGCTAGCCCTAACTATGGCTACACCTTC. This sequence encodes CSASPNYGYTF. The chain recombines TRBV20-1 with TRBJ1-2; D remains unclear. CDR1 is DFQATT, CDR2 SNEGSKA, per germline (reference sequence). V was pared by 3 bases and J by 0 bases, with 2 bases between. The CDR3 loop spans 11 amino acids.

This clone has at least ten counts. The V and J genes are TRBV9 and TRBJ1-2; 8 positions match TRBD1. Germline V gene data show CDR1 as SGDLS and CDR2 as YYNGEE. This CDR3 is 17 amino acids long. Trimming took 4 bases from V and 3 from J; bases not matched to a gene: 14. The CDR3 is CASSSAGGGIVDYGYTF. The CDR3, as DNA: TGTGCCAGCAGCTCCGCAGGGGGCGGGATAGTTGACTATGGCTACACCTTC.

V and J are TRBV5-4 and TRBJ2-1, with 13 bases matching TRBD2. Trimming took 5 bases from V and 7 from J; bases not matched to a gene: 12. CDR1 SGHNT and CDR2 YYREEE come from the germline V gene (reference sequence). CDR3 length: 17 residues. The CDR3 protein is CASRLAGGPGVVNEQFF. As DNA, the CDR3 is TGTGCCAGCAGACTAGCGGGGGGGCCGGGGGTGGTAAATGAGCAGTTCTTC. The full variable domain, completed using reference TRBV5-4 and TRBJ2-1, is ETGVTQSPTHLIKTRGQQVTLRCSSQSGHNTVSWYQQALGQGPQFIFQYYREEENGRGNFPPRFSGLQFPNYSSELNVNALELDDSALYLCASRLAGGPGVVNEQFFGPGTRLTVL.

The chain couples TRBV5-5 to TRBJ2-7, with 7 bases fitting TRBD2. Per germline, CDR1 SGHKS and CDR2 YYEKEE (reference sequence). V lost 0 bases and J lost 2; bases outside the gene matches: 2. The length of the CDR3 is 14 residues. The chain's CDR3 is CASSLALAAYEQYV. As DNA, the CDR3 is TGTGCCAGCAGCTTGGCCCTAGCGGCCTACGAGCAGTACGTC.

This clone turned up a few times. V and J are TRBV6-5 and TRBJ1-2; TRBD1 agrees at 10 bases. After removal of 7 bases from V and 3 bases from J, the junction contained 2 bases not matched to a gene. The CDR3 runs to 13 residues. Germline V gene sequence: CDR1 MNHEY, CDR2 SVGAGI. The DNA for the CDR3 is TGTGCCAGCAAGGACAGGGGGTACTATGGCTACACCTTC. Translated, it gives CASKDRGYYGYTF.

V is TRBV30 and J is TRBJ1-1; D call uncertain. CDR3 length: 13 amino acids. Germline lookup yields CDR1 GTSNPN and CDR2 SVGIG (reference sequence). V was clipped by 2 bases and J by 0 bases, with 7 bases between them. CDR3 region: CAWSFDLNTEAFF. Here the CDR3 DNA reads TGTGCCTGGAGTTTTGACCTGAACACTGAAGCTTTCTTT.

The rearrangement joins TRBV25-1 to TRBJ1-4; unclear D gene. Trimming removed 3 bases from V and 8 bases from J, with 13 bases in between. The germline V gene has CDR1 MGHDK and CDR2 SYGVNS. The CDR3 extends over 14 amino acids. The CDR3 region has the DNA TGTGCCAGCAGTGAGAGCGGGAGTGGAGAAAAACTGTTTTTT. Protein: CASSESGSGEKLFF.

The genes are TRBV30 and TRBJ1-2, with D unresolved. The CDR3 has 17 residues. In germline, CDR1 is GTSNPN, CDR2 SVGIG (reference sequence). With 0 bases removed from V and 0 bases from J, the gap between germline ends came to 17 bases. For the CDR3, the DNA is TGTGCCTGGAGTGTACACCGGCAGCGCCGAGCTAACTATGGCTACACCTTC. Protein sequence: CAWSVHRQRRANYGYTF.

This clone was recorded a few times. V is TRBV29-1 and J is TRBJ2-2; 9 bases map to TRBD1. Trimming at V came to 6 bases and at J to 6 bases, leaving 2 bases not matched to a gene. The germline V gene has CDR1 SQVTM and CDR2 ANQGSEA. The CDR3 sequence is 12 residues long. The CDR3 is CSVGQGPGELFF. The CDR3 region has the DNA TGCAGCGTAGGACAGGGGCCCGGGGAGCTGTTTTTT.

This clone turned up a few times. The V call is TRBV2, the J call TRBJ2-5; 8 bases fit TRBD2. The length of the CDR3 is 15 residues. J was trimmed by 5 bases and V by 3 bases; bases with no gene match: 8. Per the germline V gene, CDR1 is SNHLY and CDR2 is FYNNEI. CDR3 DNA sequence: TGTGCCAGCAGTGAGAGCGGGAGTAGGTTGGAGACCCAGTACTTC. Translation gives CASSESGSRLETQYF.

This clone was picked up a small number of times. The rearrangement joins TRBV7-6 to TRBJ2-5; no clear D gene. Trimming pared 5 bases from V and 5 bases from J, leaving 12 bases between. The CDR3 consists of 13 residues. The germline V gene encodes CDR1 SGHVS and CDR2 FNYEAQ. The CDR3 loop reads CASSLTESETQYF. Written as DNA, the CDR3 is TGTGCCAGCAGCCTTACGGAGAGCGAGACCCAGTACTTC.

This rearrangement joins TRBV29-1 to TRBJ2-1; TRBD2 might be the D (7 bases). This CDR3 region has 14 residues. Germline values: CDR1 SQVTM, CDR2 ANQGSEA. Between the trimmed V and J ends, which lost 7 bases and 5 bases, there was a span of 18 bases. The CDR3 coding sequence is TGCAGCGCGTCCGCGGGGGCCGGGAACAATGAGCAGTTCTTC. Protein: CSASAGAGNNEQFF.

V and J are TRBV7-8 and TRBJ2-1, with no clear D. CDR3 length: 12 residues. CDR1 and CDR2 (germline): SGHVS, FQNEAQ. The V end was cut by 5 bases, the J end by 8 bases, with 10 bases between. The CDR3 protein is CASSPITYEQFF. The CDR3 region has the DNA TGTGCCAGCAGCCCGATAACGTATGAGCAGTTCTTC.

This clone was seen a handful of times. The chain is built from TRBV10-3 and TRBJ1-2; 11 bases agree with TRBD1. The J segment lost 5 bases and the V segment lost 3 bases, leaving 8 bases of the junction unmatched. Germline CDR1 and CDR2: ENHRY and SYGVKD. The CDR3 covers 16 residues. CDR3: CAISDSTGTGGYGYTF. CDR3 bases: TGTGCCATCAGTGACTCAACCGGGACAGGGGGATATGGCTACACCTTC.

The chain links TRBV14 to TRBJ2-3, with 10 positions matching TRBD2. V lost 2 bases to trimming and J lost 1 base; unmatched junction nucleotides: 6. Looked up from germline, CDR1 is SGHDN and CDR2 is FVKESK. The CDR3 covers 17 residues. CDR3 coding DNA: TGTGCCAGCAGCCAAAGACCTAGCGGGGGTGGCACAGATACGCAGTATTTT. Translated: CASSQRPSGGGTDTQYF.

This clone appeared a few times. The chain couples TRBV18 to TRBJ2-7; D gene uncertain. Germline V gene lookup returns CDR1 KGHSH and CDR2 LQKENI. V was trimmed by 3 bases and J by 5 bases, leaving 11 bases between them. This CDR3 spans 13 amino acids. CDR3 loop: CASSPGPRDEQYV. For the CDR3, the DNA is TGTGCCAGCTCACCCGGCCCAAGAGACGAGCAGTACGTC.

In its sample, this clone was seen a few times. The chain combines TRBV5-1 with TRBJ2-5; the D call may be TRBD1 or TRBD2 (6 bases each). The CDR3 loop spans 15 amino acids. Trimming cost V 0 bases and J 1 base, with 10 bases left between them. The germline CDR1 and CDR2 sequences are SGHRS and YFSETQ. CDR3 nucleotides: TGCGCCAGCAGCTTGGGGGGGGCCGCCCAAGAGACCCAGTACTTC. Amino acid sequence: CASSLGGAAQETQYF.

The CDR3 coding sequence is TGTGCCAGCTCACCACTAGCAGGGCTCTCTGGAAACACCATATATTTT. Its translation is CASSPLAGLSGNTIYF. The chain recombines TRBV18 with TRBJ1-3; possibly TRBD1 for D (5 bases). V was trimmed by 1 base and J by 0 bases, leaving 10 bases between them. This CDR3 is built from 16 residues. Germline V CDR1 and CDR2: KGHSH, LQKENI.

CDR3 DNA: TGTGCCAGCACTGGGTGGGGACGAGATACGCAGTATTTT. Translated: CASTGWGRDTQYF. The chain links TRBV25-1 to TRBJ2-3, with D possibly called TRBD1 or TRBD2 (5 bases each). Germline assignment: CDR1 MGHDK and CDR2 SYGVNS. This CDR3 has 13 residues. The V gene lost 7 bases and the J gene lost 5 bases, with 13 bases spanning the gap.

The J gene is TRBJ2-1, the V gene TRBV4-3; the match to TRBD1 covers 7 bases. V shed 1 base and J 6 bases; nucleotides not matched to a gene: 6. In germline, CDR1 is LGHNA, CDR2 YSLEER. The CDR3 covers 15 residues. CDR3 sequence (DNA): TGCGCCAGCAGCCAAGGACAGGGTTTGGGCAATGAGCAGTTCTTC. The encoded protein is CASSQGQGLGNEQFF.

In this sample, this clone is medium-sized. The chain has TRBV4-3 and TRBJ1-2, with 10 bases aligning to TRBD1. The trim removed 2 bases at V and 2 bases at J, leaving 2 bases unmatched. Germline CDR1 reads LGHNA; CDR2 reads YSLEER. This CDR3 comprises 15 residues. The CDR3 spells CASSQRTGGNYGYTF. The CDR3 DNA reads TGCGCCAGCAGCCAAAGGACAGGGGGGAACTATGGCTACACCTTC.

There are many counts of this clone. The genes are TRBV29-1 and TRBJ1-2; no reliable D call. The length of the CDR3 is 16 residues. The V gene's germline CDR1 is SQVTM and CDR2 ANQGSEA. V gave up 1 base and J gave up 6 bases, with 21 bases separating them. CDR3 sequence reads: CSVEAIGRRRSNGYTF. The CDR3 DNA is TGCAGCGTTGAAGCTATTGGTCGGCGTCGGTCGAATGGCTACACCTTC.